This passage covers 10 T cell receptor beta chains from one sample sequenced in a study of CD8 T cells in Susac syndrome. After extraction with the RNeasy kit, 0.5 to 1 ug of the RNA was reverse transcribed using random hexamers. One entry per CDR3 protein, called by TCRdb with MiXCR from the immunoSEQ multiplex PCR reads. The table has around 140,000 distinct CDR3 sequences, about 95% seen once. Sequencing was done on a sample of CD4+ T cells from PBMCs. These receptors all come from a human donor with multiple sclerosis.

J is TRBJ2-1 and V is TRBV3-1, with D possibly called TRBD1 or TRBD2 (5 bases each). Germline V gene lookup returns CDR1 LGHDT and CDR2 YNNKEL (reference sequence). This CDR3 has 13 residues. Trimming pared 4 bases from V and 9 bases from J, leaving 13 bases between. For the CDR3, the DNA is TGTGCCAGCAGCCCCCAGGGACCGTCTGAGCAGTTCTTC. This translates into CASSPQGPSEQFF.

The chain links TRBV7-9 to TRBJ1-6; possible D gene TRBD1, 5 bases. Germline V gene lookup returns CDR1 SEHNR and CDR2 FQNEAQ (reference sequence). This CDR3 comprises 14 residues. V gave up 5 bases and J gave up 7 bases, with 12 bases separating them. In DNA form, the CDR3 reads TGTGCCAGCAGCGCCGGGACGGCGAATTCACCCCTCCACTTT. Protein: CASSAGTANSPLHF.

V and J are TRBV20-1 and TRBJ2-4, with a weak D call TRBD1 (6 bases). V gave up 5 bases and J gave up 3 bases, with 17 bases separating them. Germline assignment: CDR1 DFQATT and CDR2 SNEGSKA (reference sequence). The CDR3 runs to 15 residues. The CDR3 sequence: CSALQSGDHKNIQYF. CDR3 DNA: TGCAGTGCTCTACAATCAGGGGACCACAAAAACATTCAGTACTTC.

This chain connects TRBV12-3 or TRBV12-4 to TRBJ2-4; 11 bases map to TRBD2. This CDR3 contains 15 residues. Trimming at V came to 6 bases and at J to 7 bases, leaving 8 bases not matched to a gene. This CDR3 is CASSIAGGQRNIQYF. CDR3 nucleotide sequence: TGTGCCAGCAGCATAGCGGGGGGGCAAAGGAACATTCAGTACTTC.

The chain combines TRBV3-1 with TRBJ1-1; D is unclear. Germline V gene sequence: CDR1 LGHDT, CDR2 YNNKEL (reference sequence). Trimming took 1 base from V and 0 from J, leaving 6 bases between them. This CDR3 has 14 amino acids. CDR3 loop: CASSQGWVNTEAFF. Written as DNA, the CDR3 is TGTGCCAGCAGCCAAGGGTGGGTGAACACTGAAGCTTTCTTT.

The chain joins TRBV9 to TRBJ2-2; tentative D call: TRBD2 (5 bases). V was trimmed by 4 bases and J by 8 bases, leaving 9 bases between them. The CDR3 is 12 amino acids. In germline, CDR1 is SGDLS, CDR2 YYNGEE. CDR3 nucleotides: TGTGCCAGCAGCCTCCCGGGAGGGGAGCTGTTTTTT. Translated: CASSLPGGELFF.

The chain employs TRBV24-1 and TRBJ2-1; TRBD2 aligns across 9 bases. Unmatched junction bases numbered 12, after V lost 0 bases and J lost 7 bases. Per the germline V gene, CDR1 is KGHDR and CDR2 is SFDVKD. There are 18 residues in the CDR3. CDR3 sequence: CATSDLAIGSGGRNEQFF. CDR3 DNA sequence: TGTGCCACCAGTGATTTGGCCATCGGTAGCGGGGGACGGAATGAGCAGTTCTTC.

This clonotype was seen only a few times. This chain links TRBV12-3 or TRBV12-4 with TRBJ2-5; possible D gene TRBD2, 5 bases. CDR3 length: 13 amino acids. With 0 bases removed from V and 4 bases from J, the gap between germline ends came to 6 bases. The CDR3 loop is CASSLAGVETQYF. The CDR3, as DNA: TGTGCCAGCAGTTTAGCGGGAGTAGAGACCCAGTACTTC.

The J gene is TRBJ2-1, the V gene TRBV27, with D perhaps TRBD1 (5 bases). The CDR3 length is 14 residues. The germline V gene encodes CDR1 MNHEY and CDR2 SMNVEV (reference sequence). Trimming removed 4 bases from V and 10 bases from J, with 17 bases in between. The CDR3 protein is CASSWGRGPQEQFF. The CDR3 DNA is TGTGCCAGCAGTTGGGGTAGGGGTCCCCAAGAGCAGTTCTTC.

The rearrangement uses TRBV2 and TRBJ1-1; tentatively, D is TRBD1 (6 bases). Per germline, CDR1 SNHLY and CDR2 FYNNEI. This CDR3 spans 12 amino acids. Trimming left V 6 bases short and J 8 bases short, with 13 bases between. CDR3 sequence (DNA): TGTGCCAGCAGACAGGGATTAGGGGAAGCTTTCTTT. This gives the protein CASRQGLGEAFF.